This T cell receptor (beta chain) was sequenced during a study of Ad26.COV2.S vaccination and SARS-CoV-2 variants. The study, taken as a whole, reports: Once vaccination had occurred, spike-specific CD8+ and CD4+ T cell responses reportedly showed substantial breadth.

Sequencing used immunoSEQ multiplex PCR; TCRdb keeps in-frame clones, though not all of them. The sample lists 350,000 to 500,000 clones, approximately 92% occurring once. V lost 9 bases, J lost 9 bases, and 12 bases lay in between. The CDR3 consists of 12 residues. The germline V gene encodes CDR1 MDHEN and CDR2 SYDVKM. Indicated treatment: roughly 18 received Ad26.COV2.S at low or high dose, single or two shots; roughly 5 received placebo; per-sample allocation not given. Collection of samples fell on day 63 after the first vaccine or placebo injection. With respect to this clone: Its antigen is unidentified.

J is TRBJ1-6 and V is TRBV28, with D maybe TRBD1 (6 bases). This sequence was found in a person between 18 and 59 years old who received the Ad26.COV2.S COVID-19 vaccine or a placebo. This specimen was peripheral blood, taken in a trial of Ad26.COV2.S vaccine versus placebo. CDR3 region: CASRQEGSPLHF. The CDR3 nucleotides read TGTGCCAGTCGACAGGAGGGTTCACCCCTCCACTTT.